These 26 T cell receptor beta chains share one sample of origin, sequenced in a study of cytomegalovirus exposure and HLA in healthy donors. Use of 60 Vbeta and 13 Jbeta primers characterized the PCR. Only in-frame clones appear in the TCRdb table, and some are missing; sequencing was by immunoSEQ multiplex PCR. The sample's table shows 30,000 to 40,000 clones. Specimen: PBMCs. The receptors were sampled from a man aged 35 to 55 in good health and CMV-seropositive.

This rearrangement joins TRBV6-6 to TRBJ2-2; no firm D call. This CDR3 comprises 14 residues. Per the germline V gene, CDR1 is MNHNY and CDR2 is SVGAGI (reference sequence). V was shortened by 6 bases and J by 2 bases, with 10 bases between the two germline ends. The CDR3 sequence: CASSSTINTGELFF. The CDR3, as DNA: TGTGCCAGCAGCTCTACGATAAACACCGGGGAGCTGTTTTTT.

The CDR3 DNA reads TGTGCCAGAAGCTTGCCTAGCGGGAGGTCATATGATACGCAGTATTTT. Its protein product is CARSLPSGRSYDTQYF. This sequence joins TRBV5-3 and TRBJ2-3; the match to TRBD2 covers 11 bases. TRBV5-3 carries the ORF label, with uncertain function. This CDR3 comprises 16 residues. The junction had 7 bases not matched to a gene; V was cut back by 1 base and J by 6 bases.

V usage is TRBV14 and J usage is TRBJ2-2; tentatively, D is TRBD1 (6 bases). There are 17 residues in the CDR3. V was clipped by 2 bases and J by 5 bases, with 18 bases between them. Germline V gene data show CDR1 as SGHDN and CDR2 as FVKESK. This CDR3 is CASSQLRDSRGTGELFF. The CDR3 DNA reads TGTGCCAGCAGCCAACTGCGTGACTCTAGGGGGACCGGGGAGCTGTTTTTT.

This chain links TRBV18 with TRBJ2-7, with 8 bases matching TRBD1. Germline CDR1 reads KGHSH; CDR2 reads LQKENI. J gave up 5 bases and V 4 bases, and 7 bases lay outside the gene matches. This CDR3 spans 14 amino acids. CDR3 in DNA: TGTGCCAGCTCACTCGGACAGGGTTTGGACGAGCAGTACTTC. Encoded protein: CASSLGQGLDEQYF. Complete variable domain (other parts from reference TRBV18 and TRBJ2-7): NAGVMQNPRHLVRRRGQEARLRCSPMKGHSHVYWYRQLPEEGLKFMVYLQKENIIDESGMPKERFSAEFPKEGPSILRIQQVVRGDSAAYFCASSLGQGLDEQYFGPGTRLTVT.

The chain recombines TRBV7-3 with TRBJ2-3; D is unclear. The length of the CDR3 is 15 residues. Trimming took 3 bases from V and 0 from J, leaving 10 bases between them. CDR1 is SGHTA and CDR2 is FQGTGA in the germline V gene. The CDR3, as DNA: TGTGCCAGCAGCTTGCTCGGAGCTAGCACAGATACGCAGTATTTT. Translating it yields CASSLLGASTDTQYF.

The V call is TRBV7-8, the J call TRBJ2-7, with D uncertain. The V gene's germline CDR1 is SGHVS and CDR2 FQNEAQ. Trimming stripped 2 bases from V and 1 base from J, with 6 bases between. The CDR3 loop spans 13 amino acids. The CDR3 here is CASSLKESYEQYF. DNA of the CDR3: TGTGCCAGCAGCTTAAAGGAGTCCTACGAGCAGTACTTC.

The chain is built from TRBV25-1 and TRBJ1-1; possibly TRBD1 for D (5 bases). The V gene lost 5 bases and the J gene lost 7 bases, with 14 bases spanning the gap. Germline lookup yields CDR1 MGHDK and CDR2 SYGVNS. The CDR3 is 13 amino acids. The CDR3 sequence is CASSLQGSGEAFF. CDR3 nucleotide sequence: TGTGCCAGCAGTTTGCAGGGATCGGGTGAAGCTTTCTTT.

The gene calls are TRBV5-1 and TRBJ2-3, with 14 bases identical to TRBD2. The germline V gene encodes CDR1 SGHRS and CDR2 YFSETQ. V dropped 8 bases and J dropped 4; count of bases not matched to a gene: 12. The CDR3 sequence is 17 residues long. CDR3 coding DNA: TGCGCCAGTTCCGATCCCGGGACTAGCGGGAGCGCAGATACGCAGTATTTT. As protein: CASSDPGTSGSADTQYF. Supplemented by reference TRBV5-1 and TRBJ2-3, the full variable domain reads KAGVTQTPRYLIKTRGQQVTLSCSPISGHRSVSWYQQTPGQGLQFLFEYFSETQRNKGNFPGRFSGRQFSNSRSEMNVSTLELGDSALYLCASSDPGTSGSADTQYFGPGTRLTVL.

The gene calls are TRBV7-2 and TRBJ2-1; D is perhaps TRBD2 (6 bases). Germline-derived CDR1 and CDR2 are SGHTA and FQGNSA. CDR3 length: 12 residues. The V and J ends lost 4 bases and 7 bases respectively, with 8 bases between them. Here the CDR3 DNA reads TGTGCCAGCAGCTCCGGGACTAATGAGCAGTTCTTC. Protein sequence: CASSSGTNEQFF.

The rearrangement links TRBV7-2 to TRBJ1-4, with D uncertain. CDR1 is SGHTA, CDR2 FQGNSA, per germline. The ends were cut back, 5 bases at V and 3 bases at J, with 13 bases in the middle. This CDR3 region has 15 residues. The CDR3 DNA sequence: TGTGCCAGCAGCCCTCCGGGGTCCTCTAATGAAAAACTGTTTTTT. Translating it yields CASSPPGSSNEKLFF.

The rearrangement joins TRBV19 to TRBJ2-5; unclear D gene. Trimming took 0 bases from V and 2 from J, leaving 10 bases between them. There are 15 residues in the CDR3. Germline CDR1 reads LNHDA; CDR2 reads SQIVND (reference sequence). The CDR3 spells CASSIDLSRQETQYF. CDR3 DNA sequence: TGTGCCAGTAGTATAGATCTATCCAGGCAAGAGACCCAGTACTTC.

This chain connects TRBV4-3 to TRBJ1-4; D gene ambiguous. V dropped 0 bases and J dropped 4 bases, with 3 bases sitting between them. Germline values: CDR1 LGHNA, CDR2 YSLEER. The CDR3 covers 13 residues. This CDR3 is CASSQDSNEKLFF. The CDR3 DNA is TGCGCCAGCAGCCAAGACAGTAATGAAAAACTGTTTTTT.

V gene TRBV30 combines with J gene TRBJ2-2; perhaps TRBD1 as D (6 bases). V lost 7 bases, J lost 6 bases, and 15 bases lay in between. Germline loops: CDR1 GTSNPN, CDR2 SVGIG (reference sequence). This CDR3 is 13 amino acids long. The CDR3 coding sequence is TGTGCCTATAGGACAGACGGGGCCGGGGAGCTGTTTTTT. This gives the protein CAYRTDGAGELFF.

The chain uses TRBV9 and TRBJ1-2; possibly TRBD1 for D (6 bases). This CDR3 spans 14 amino acids. V lost 1 base and J lost 4, with 11 bases in between. Per germline, CDR1 SGDLS and CDR2 YYNGEE. CDR3 residues: CASSVSRGVYGYTF. In DNA form, the CDR3 reads TGTGCCAGCAGCGTAAGCAGGGGCGTCTATGGCTACACCTTC.

The chain employs TRBV30 and TRBJ1-2; D gene ambiguous. This CDR3 spans 14 amino acids. V dropped 3 bases and J dropped 4 bases, with 15 bases sitting between them. Germline CDR1 and CDR2: GTSNPN and SVGIG (reference sequence). The CDR3 DNA reads TGTGCCTGGAGCCTCCCCGGGATATCCTATGGCTACACCTTC. Amino acid sequence: CAWSLPGISYGYTF.

V is TRBV7-3 and J is TRBJ1-3; D remains ambiguous. Germline V gene lookup returns CDR1 SGHTA and CDR2 FQGTGA. The CDR3 sequence is 15 residues long. The V end lost 1 base, the J end lost 0 bases, and 7 bases lay between the germline ends. CDR3 bases: TGTGCCAGCAGCTTAAAGCCAGGCTCTGGAAACACCATATATTTT. The encoded protein is CASSLKPGSGNTIYF. Full variable domain (remainder filled in from reference TRBV7-3 and TRBJ1-3): GAGVSQTPSNKVTEKGKYVELRCDPISGHTALYWYRQSLGQGPEFLIYFQGTGAADDSGLPNDRFFAVRPEGSVSTLKIQRTERGDSAVYLCASSLKPGSGNTIYFGEGSWLTVV.

The rearrangement links TRBV6-1 to TRBJ2-2; D might be TRBD1 (5 bases). The germline gives CDR1 MNHNS, CDR2 SASEGT. The ends were cut back, 7 bases at V and 6 bases at J, with 18 bases in the middle. The CDR3 runs 15 residues. This CDR3 is CASTLRQLTAGELFF. The CDR3 nucleotides are TGTGCCAGCACCCTTCGACAGCTTACAGCCGGGGAGCTGTTTTTT.

The chain links TRBV10-3 to TRBJ1-1; D call uncertain. This CDR3 region has 13 residues. V was pared by 2 bases and J by 7 bases, with 11 bases between. Germline V CDR1 and CDR2: ENHRY, SYGVKD. The CDR3 reads CAISERDKLEAFF. The DNA of the CDR3 is TGTGCCATCAGTGAGAGAGACAAGCTTGAAGCTTTCTTT.

The chain carries TRBV5-1 and TRBJ2-1, with D possibly matching TRBD2 (5 bases). The germline V gene has CDR1 SGHRS and CDR2 YFSETQ. The CDR3 extends over 12 amino acids. Trimming cost V 4 bases and J 8 bases, with 10 bases left between them. CDR3: CASSRPADEQFF. The CDR3 nucleotides are TGCGCCAGCAGCCGCCCAGCGGATGAGCAGTTCTTC.

The chain is built from TRBV29-1 and TRBJ2-1, with 8 bases fitting TRBD1. The J segment lost 6 bases and the V segment lost 6 bases, leaving 10 bases of the junction unmatched. The CDR3 runs 14 residues. Germline loops: CDR1 SQVTM, CDR2 ANQGSEA. The CDR3 nucleotides read TGCAGCGTCAATAGCCAGGGGGCGGTCAATGAGCAGTTCTTC. It translates to CSVNSQGAVNEQFF.

The chain is built from TRBV28 and TRBJ2-2; D might be TRBD2 (7 bases). Per the germline V gene, CDR1 is MDHEN and CDR2 is SYDVKM. This CDR3 comprises 14 residues. Trimming stripped 6 bases from V and 5 bases from J, with 13 bases between. CDR3 loop: CASRTGGPTGELFF. The CDR3 DNA sequence: TGTGCCAGCAGGACCGGGGGGCCTACCGGGGAGCTGTTTTTT. The entire variable domain, with the rest obtained from reference TRBV28 and TRBJ2-2, is as follows: DVKVTQSSRYLVKRTGEKVFLECVQDMDHENMFWYRQDPGLGLRLIYFSYDVKMKEKGDIPEGYSVSREKKERFSLILESASTNQTSMYLCASRTGGPTGELFFGEGSRLTVL.

The V call is TRBV30, the J call TRBJ1-1; D gene uncertain. Germline V lookup: CDR1 GTSNPN, CDR2 SVGIG (reference sequence). The CDR3 totals 15 residues. V was pared by 0 bases and J by 6 bases, with 17 bases between. The CDR3 region has the DNA TGTGCCTGGAGTGTAAGGACCAGGAGGCAACCTGAAGCTTTCTTT. This translates into CAWSVRTRRQPEAFF.

J is TRBJ2-6 and V is TRBV29-1; maybe TRBD1 (5 bases). Trimming cost V 0 bases and J 2 bases, with 8 bases left between them. The CDR3 length is 15 residues. The germline V gene encodes CDR1 SQVTM and CDR2 ANQGSEA. CDR3 sequence (DNA): TGCAGCGTTGAAGATTCAGGGCCTGGGGCCAACGTCCTGACTTTC. Translating it yields CSVEDSGPGANVLTF.

This chain links TRBV10-1 with TRBJ1-1, with D unclear. The CDR3 has 13 amino acids. In germline, CDR1 is WNHNN, CDR2 SYGVQD (reference sequence). V dropped 6 bases and J dropped 0 bases, with 8 bases sitting between them. The CDR3 region has the DNA TGCGCCAGCAGCCGGGATATGAACACTGAAGCTTTCTTT. It encodes CASSRDMNTEAFF.

The chain recombines TRBV7-2 with TRBJ1-1; possible D gene TRBD1, 5 bases. The germline CDR1 and CDR2 sequences are SGHTA and FQGNSA. The CDR3 sequence is 14 residues long. V gave up 3 bases and J gave up 0 bases, with 8 bases separating them. This chain's CDR3 is CASSFGGMNTEAFF. The DNA for the CDR3 is TGTGCCAGCAGCTTTGGGGGGATGAACACTGAAGCTTTCTTT.

CDR3 sequence reads: CASSSTSGTSGEQYF. In DNA, the CDR3 is TGCGCCAGCAGCTCTACCTCCGGGACTAGCGGAGAGCAGTACTTC. The genes are TRBV5-1 and TRBJ2-5; 11 bases fit TRBD2. The ends lost 3 bases at V and 11 bases at J; junction bases unmatched: 12. CDR1 is SGHRS and CDR2 is YFSETQ in the germline V gene. The CDR3 has 15 amino acids. The whole variable domain, remainder taken from reference TRBV5-1 and TRBJ2-5, is KAGVTQTPRYLIKTRGQQVTLSCSPISGHRSVSWYQQTPGQGLQFLFEYFSETQRNKGNFPGRFSGRQFSNSRSEMNVSTLELGDSALYLCASSSTSGTSGEQYFGPGTRLLVL.